This TCR beta chain was obtained from a study of OX40 agonist ivuxolimab in advanced cancers. Study-level information: Hepatocellular carcinoma, melanoma, renal cell or head and neck cancer affected the dose-escalation patients. General observations from the study: At 0.1-3.0 mg/kg, partial responders had clonal expansion among the lowest observed. More expanded clones were found, on average, in CD8+ than in CD4+ T cells.

Blood sampling was done at baseline, cycle 4 day 1, and cycle 7 day 1. The CDR3 covers 12 residues. CDR1 and CDR2 from the germline V gene are MNHNS and SASEGT. Note on this clone: What it recognizes is unknown. One junction end does not reproduce the germline sequence, and a read error may be involved.

TCRdb's copy holds only in-frame clones and misses some; the assay was immunoSEQ multiplex PCR. The sample carries 12,000 or so clones, 80% to 90% recorded once. The sample here was CD4+ or CD8+ T cells sorted from blood, taken in a trial of the OX40 agonist ivuxolimab. This receptor was taken from an adult with an advanced solid tumor such as melanoma, head and neck, liver or kidney cancer. This rearrangement joins TRBV6-1 to TRBJ2-5; D may be TRBD1 or TRBD2 (5 bases each). The CDR3 spells CASTEGSYLLNF. The CDR3 nucleotides are TGTGCCAGCACCGAGGGGTCTTATTTGTTGAACTTC.